A single sample is the source of the 30 T cell receptor beta chains below, sequenced in a study of blood T cell repertoires in COVID-19. Produced via immunoSEQ multiplex PCR; TCRdb's table is partial and in-frame only. The sample has about 180,000 clones, 88% seen once; the top ten hold roughly 9%. Specimen: PBMCs or T cells enriched from blood (not recorded which). The receptors originated from a woman younger than 35 who had recovered from COVID-19.

The V and J genes are TRBV4-2 and TRBJ2-3; 11 positions match TRBD2. Germline trimming cut 2 bases from V and 4 bases from J; bases unmatched to any gene: 5. Germline CDR1 LGHNA, CDR2 YNFKEQ. This CDR3 has 16 residues. As DNA, the CDR3 is TGTGCCAGCAGCCAACGTAGCGGGGGGGCCCCAGATACGCAGTATTTT. Protein product: CASSQRSGGAPDTQYF.

The rearrangement joins TRBV6-4 to TRBJ2-1; 8 bases line up with TRBD2. Germline lookup yields CDR1 MRHNA and CDR2 SNTAGT. Germline trimming cut 5 bases from V and 5 bases from J; bases unmatched to any gene: 11. This CDR3 comprises 16 residues. This chain's CDR3 is CASSLDGGGPNNEQFF. The CDR3 nucleotides read TGTGCCAGCAGTTTAGACGGGGGGGGACCTAACAATGAGCAGTTCTTC.

The rearrangement joins TRBV3-1 (or the pseudogene TRBV3-2) to TRBJ1-5, with D unresolved. From germline, CDR1 is LGHDT and CDR2 YNNKEL (reference sequence). The CDR3 spans 15 residues. V lost 1 base, J lost 4 bases, and 11 bases lay in between. For the CDR3, the DNA is TGTGCCAGCAGCCAAGCCCGGGGAGGGAATCAGCCCCAGCATTTT. This sequence encodes CASSQARGGNQPQHF.

The V gene is TRBV19, the J gene TRBJ1-1; TRBD1 might be the D (6 bases). Germline-derived CDR1 and CDR2 are LNHDA and SQIVND (reference sequence). Deletions cut 3 bases from V and 2 bases from J, with 13 bases between. This CDR3 contains 15 residues. The CDR3 nucleotides read TGTGCCAGTAGTATTCCCGGGACACAAAACACTGAAGCTTTCTTT. Translation: CASSIPGTQNTEAFF.

The CDR3 sequence: CASSPAGVPRGYTF. DNA of the CDR3: TGTGCCAGCAGTCCCGCGGGAGTCCCGAGGGGCTACACCTTC. This chain links TRBV28 with TRBJ1-2, with unresolved D. Germline lookup yields CDR1 MDHEN and CDR2 SYDVKM. The ends were cut back, 5 bases at V and 8 bases at J, with 18 bases in the middle. CDR3 length: 14 amino acids.

In DNA, the CDR3 is TGTGCCAGCAGTCCAATAACGAACTCCTATGGCTACACCTTC. It encodes CASSPITNSYGYTF. V usage is TRBV2 and J usage is TRBJ1-2, with D unresolved. V dropped 5 bases and J dropped 4 bases, with 14 bases sitting between them. The CDR3 spans 14 residues. CDR1 SNHLY and CDR2 FYNNEI come from the germline V gene.

This chain uses TRBV6-6 with TRBJ1-4; 7 nucleotides match TRBD1. Trimming at V came to 7 bases and at J to 3 bases, leaving 11 bases not matched to a gene. The germline V gene has CDR1 MNHNY and CDR2 SVGAGI (reference sequence). The CDR3 spans 16 residues. The CDR3 is CASIRYLTGSNEKLFF. CDR3 in DNA: TGTGCCAGCATTCGCTACCTGACAGGGTCTAATGAAAAACTGTTTTTT.

The chain uses TRBV18 and TRBJ2-1; 10 bases match TRBD2. J was trimmed by 5 bases and V by 3 bases; bases with no gene match: 7. The CDR3 length is 16 residues. Germline lookup yields CDR1 KGHSH and CDR2 LQKENI. CDR3 in DNA: TGTGCCAGCTCACCCTCGGGAGCGGGGGGGAACAATGAGCAGTTCTTC. Amino acids: CASSPSGAGGNNEQFF.

This clone has more than one count but fewer than ten. For the CDR3, the DNA is TGTGCCAGCAGCTTAGATACCTGGGGGGCTGGAAACACCATATATTTT. This gives the protein CASSLDTWGAGNTIYF. The chain couples TRBV7-2 to TRBJ1-3, with D perhaps matching TRBD1 (5 bases). CDR1 and CDR2 from the germline V gene are SGHTA and FQGNSA. This CDR3 is built from 16 residues. Trimming cost V 1 base and J 2 bases, with 12 bases left between them.

The V and J genes are TRBV15 and TRBJ1-4; D gene unclear. Per germline, CDR1 LNHNV and CDR2 YYDKDF (reference sequence). CDR3 size: 12 residues. V lost 3 bases to trimming and J lost 10 bases, with 9 bases between them. The CDR3 DNA reads as TGTGCCACCAGCAGCATCAGTGGAAAACTGTTTTTT. It is translated as CATSSISGKLFF.

The V call is TRBV15, the J call TRBJ1-1, with a tentative D call TRBD1 (5 bases). Trimming removed 0 bases from V and 0 bases from J, with 14 bases in between. This CDR3 comprises 17 residues. Germline V gene sequence: CDR1 LNHNV, CDR2 YYDKDF (reference sequence). The CDR3 reads CATSRDKGVRVNTEAFF. CDR3 nucleotide sequence: TGTGCCACCAGCAGAGATAAAGGGGTACGGGTGAACACTGAAGCTTTCTTT. Full variable domain (rest looked up from reference TRBV15 and TRBJ1-1): DAMVIQNPRYQVTQFGKPVTLSCSQTLNHNVMYWYQQKSSQAPKLLFHYYDKDFNNEADTPDNFQSRRPNTSFCFLDIRSPGLGDTAMYLCATSRDKGVRVNTEAFFGQGTRLTVV.

This clone was counted between two and nine times. V is TRBV6-4 and J is TRBJ2-3, with 13 bases fitting TRBD2. CDR1 and CDR2 from the germline V gene are MRHNA and SNTAGT. CDR3 length: 15 amino acids. The J segment lost 6 bases and the V segment lost 0 bases, leaving 0 bases of the junction unmatched. The CDR3 here is CASSDSTSGGDTQYF. The DNA for the CDR3 is TGTGCCAGCAGTGACTCGACTAGCGGGGGGGATACGCAGTATTTT.

V gene TRBV6-5 combines with J gene TRBJ1-4; a weak D match, TRBD1 (5 bases). The CDR3 runs to 14 residues. Germline V gene sequence: CDR1 MNHEY, CDR2 SVGAGI. V gave up 6 bases and J gave up 7 bases, with 15 bases separating them. In DNA, the CDR3 is TGTGCCAGCAGCCTAAGGGGCATCGGTGAAAAACTGTTTTTT. It encodes CASSLRGIGEKLFF.

The chain recombines TRBV5-5 with TRBJ1-1; D uncertain. Germline CDR1 reads SGHKS; CDR2 reads YYEKEE (reference sequence). The CDR3 has 11 amino acids. V was pared by 4 bases and J by 5 bases, with 6 bases between. CDR3: CASSPGTEAFF. CDR3 coding DNA: TGTGCCAGCAGCCCGGGAACTGAAGCTTTCTTT.

This sequence joins TRBV10-1 and TRBJ1-1; D is uncertain. CDR3 length: 13 amino acids. V was shortened by 8 bases and J by 2 bases, with 12 bases between the two germline ends. The germline gives CDR1 WNHNN, CDR2 SYGVQD (reference sequence). CDR3 bases: TGCGCCAGCTCCCCCGGGGTTAACACTGAAGCTTTCTTT. Protein product: CASSPGVNTEAFF.

This clone has a single count. The genes are TRBV30 and TRBJ2-3, with 8 bases that match TRBD2. Trimming cost V 6 bases and J 4 bases; bases outside gene matches: 9. The CDR3 spans 14 residues. Germline CDR1 reads GTSNPN; CDR2 reads SVGIG (reference sequence). CDR3 sequence reads: CACGSGRGADTQYF. CDR3 sequence (DNA): TGTGCCTGCGGAAGCGGGAGAGGCGCAGATACGCAGTATTTT.

This sequence joins TRBV7-2 and TRBJ1-1, with 7 bases identical to TRBD1. The J segment lost 5 bases and the V segment lost 2 bases, leaving 2 bases of the junction unmatched. The CDR3 has 13 amino acids. Per germline, CDR1 SGHTA and CDR2 FQGNSA. In DNA, the CDR3 is TGTGCCAGCAGCTTAAGGGGACAGACTGAAGCTTTCTTT. It is translated as CASSLRGQTEAFF.

The rearrangement links TRBV19 to TRBJ1-4; D is ambiguous. The V end lost 5 bases, the J end lost 7 bases, and 14 bases lay between the germline ends. Germline CDR1 reads LNHDA; CDR2 reads SQIVND (reference sequence). The CDR3 length is 14 residues. CDR3 sequence: CASSLPGKSEKLFF. The CDR3 nucleotides are TGTGCCAGTAGTCTACCGGGAAAAAGTGAAAAACTGTTTTTT. The variable domain in full, with the rest retrieved from reference TRBV19 and TRBJ1-4, is DGGITQSPKYLFRKEGQNVTLSCEQNLNHDAMYWYRQDPGQGLRLIYYSQIVNDFQKGDIAEGYSVSREKKESFPLTVTSAQKNPTAFYLCASSLPGKSEKLFFGSGTQLSVL.

The gene calls are TRBV5-4 and TRBJ1-2; 8 positions agree with TRBD1. CDR3 length equals 13 residues. Losses at the gene ends were 3 bases for V and 8 bases for J; bases not matched to a gene: 6. CDR1 and CDR2 (germline): SGHNT, YYREEE (reference sequence). The CDR3 region is CASSSDRVSGYTF. CDR3 nucleotide sequence: TGTGCCAGCAGCTCGGACAGGGTCAGCGGCTACACCTTC.

The J gene is TRBJ2-7, the V gene TRBV7-8; perhaps TRBD2 as D (5 bases). Germline CDR1 and CDR2: SGHVS and FQNEAQ. V lost 1 base and J lost 3, with 13 bases in between. The CDR3 has 15 amino acids. The CDR3 region is CASSLGGSENYEQYF. The DNA for the CDR3 is TGTGCCAGCAGCTTAGGTGGGAGCGAAAACTACGAGCAGTACTTC.

V usage is TRBV15 and J usage is TRBJ1-1; 7 positions agree with TRBD1. CDR1 is LNHNV and CDR2 is YYDKDF in the germline V gene (reference sequence). After removal of 6 bases from V and 1 base from J, the junction contained 5 bases not matched to a gene. CDR3 length equals 14 residues. This CDR3 reads CATRIDRENTEAFF. CDR3 nucleotide sequence: TGTGCCACCAGGATCGACAGGGAGAACACTGAAGCTTTCTTT.

The chain links TRBV18 to TRBJ2-7; 9 bases align to TRBD1. Germline V gene sequence: CDR1 KGHSH, CDR2 LQKENI. The CDR3 covers 13 residues. Losses at the gene ends were 3 bases for V and 12 bases for J; bases not matched to a gene: 9. This CDR3 is CASSPYPSTGGYF. In nucleotides, the CDR3 is TGTGCCAGCTCACCCTACCCGTCGACAGGGGGGTACTTC.

The chain recombines TRBV21-1 with TRBJ1-1; the table assigns TRBD1, which was not confirmed against the DNA. TRBV21-1 is flagged as a pseudogene. The CDR3 length is 15 residues. CDR3 residues: CASSIDRGPTTEAFF. CDR3 DNA sequence: TGTGCCAGCAGCATTGACAGGGGGCCAACCACTGAAGCTTTCTTT.

This clone was recorded a few times. The chain has TRBV27 and TRBJ1-2; D may be TRBD1 (5 bases). CDR1 MNHEY and CDR2 SMNVEV come from the germline V gene (reference sequence). V was cut by 5 bases and J by 3 bases, with 19 bases left in between. The CDR3 is 16 amino acids. The chain's CDR3 is CASSPREGPLYYGYTF. The CDR3 DNA is TGTGCCAGCAGTCCGCGGGAGGGGCCGCTATACTATGGCTACACCTTC.

The chain joins TRBV4-3 to TRBJ1-3; D ambiguous. V shed 0 bases and J shed 0 bases, with 12 bases lying between them. The V gene's germline CDR1 is LGHNA and CDR2 YSLEER. The CDR3 totals 17 residues. The CDR3 spells CASSQDRLAGSGNTIYF. As DNA, the CDR3 is TGCGCCAGCAGCCAAGATAGGCTTGCGGGCTCTGGAAACACCATATATTTT.

V gene TRBV19 combines with J gene TRBJ2-7; TRBD2 aligns across 8 bases. V gave up 10 bases and J gave up 1 base; unmatched junction bases: 6. The germline gives CDR1 LNHDA, CDR2 SQIVND (reference sequence). CDR3 length equals 13 residues. DNA of the CDR3: TGTGCCACCGGGCCGGGGGGGTCCTACGAGCAGTACTTC. Protein sequence: CATGPGGSYEQYF.

This clone was seen only once. The rearrangement links TRBV4-3 to TRBJ1-1; D perhaps matches TRBD1 (6 bases). V was pared by 0 bases and J by 7 bases, with 9 bases between. The CDR3 extends over 13 amino acids. Germline CDR1 and CDR2: LGHNA and YSLEER. Written as DNA, the CDR3 is TGCGCCAGCAGCCAAGAGGGGGCGGTTGAAGCTTTCTTT. Encoded protein: CASSQEGAVEAFF.

The rearrangement uses TRBV19 and TRBJ2-3; TRBD2 matches at 12 bases. Germline trimming cut 5 bases from V and 2 bases from J; bases unmatched to any gene: 8. The CDR3 sequence is 17 residues long. The germline V gene encodes CDR1 LNHDA and CDR2 SQIVND (reference sequence). The CDR3 loop is CASSPTGLAGNTDTQYF. DNA for the CDR3: TGTGCCAGTAGTCCGACAGGACTAGCGGGAAACACAGATACGCAGTATTTT.

The chain combines TRBV28 with TRBJ2-7; 10 bases align to TRBD1. The CDR3 length is 15 residues. J gave up 2 bases and V 2 bases, and 3 bases lay outside the gene matches. Germline V gives CDR1 MDHEN, CDR2 SYDVKM. In DNA form, the CDR3 reads TGTGCCAGCAGTTTAATAGGACAGGGGGCCTACGAGCAGTACTTC. This gives the protein CASSLIGQGAYEQYF.

Here the CDR3 reads CASSERKGLGYGYTF. The DNA for the CDR3 is TGTGCCAGCTCAGAACGTAAAGGTCTAGGCTATGGCTACACCTTC. The genes are TRBV6-5 and TRBJ1-2; D gene unclear. Per germline, CDR1 MNHEY and CDR2 SVGAGI. The length of the CDR3 is 15 residues. V was pared by 8 bases and J by 4 bases, with 20 bases between.